A single sample gave rise to the 10 T cell receptor beta chains below, sequenced in a study of T-cell memory formation after mild COVID-19. MiXCR, applied by TCRdb to the 5' RACE reads, yields one record per CDR3 protein. This sample carries 450,000 or so distinct CDR3 sequences, around 20% of them seen once, and the ten largest clones take about 8.1%. Sequencing was done on a sample of PBMCs or a T cell subset sorted from them (not recorded which). These receptors all come from an adult woman who had mild COVID-19 (a few samples of this study predate the infection). Cell type and time point are not known.

The rearrangement joins TRBV12-3 or TRBV12-4 to TRBJ2-3; 10 bases are shared with TRBD2. The CDR3 totals 15 residues. J lost 5 bases, V lost 3 bases, and 5 bases had no gene match. The CDR3 DNA sequence: TGTGCCAGCAGTTTCCCAGCGGGAGGGGAAGATACGCAGTATTTT. Its translation: CASSFPAGGEDTQYF.

This clonotype came up many times. The V and J genes are TRBV5-6 and TRBJ2-1; D possibly corresponds to TRBD1 (5 bases). Germline-derived CDR1 and CDR2 are SGHDT and YYEEEE. The CDR3 extends over 14 amino acids. The V gene lost 0 bases and the J gene lost 9 bases, with 13 bases spanning the gap. CDR3 in DNA: TGTGCCAGCAGCTTGGGTGACAGTGAGTTTGAGCAGTTCTTC. This sequence encodes CASSLGDSEFEQFF.

The rearrangement uses TRBV4-2 and TRBJ1-2; D remains ambiguous. Germline CDR1 reads LGHNA; CDR2 reads YNFKEQ. V shed 0 bases and J shed 5 bases, with 10 bases lying between them. The CDR3 runs to 14 residues. The CDR3 protein is CASSQDLNLYGYTF. CDR3 bases: TGTGCCAGCAGCCAAGATTTGAACCTTTATGGCTACACCTTC.

This rearrangement joins TRBV7-2 to TRBJ2-3; no firm D call. V was cut by 9 bases and J by 4 bases, with 14 bases left in between. Germline assignment: CDR1 SGHTA and CDR2 FQGNSA. The CDR3 sequence is 13 residues long. The CDR3 DNA reads as TGTGCCAGTATAAAAGGAGTGTCAGATACGCAGTATTTT. The encoded protein is CASIKGVSDTQYF.

This clonotype was picked up a small number of times. V usage is TRBV20-1 and J usage is TRBJ1-1; tentatively, D is TRBD1 (5 bases). The CDR3 runs 13 residues. V was shortened by 6 bases and J by 5 bases, with 16 bases between the two germline ends. Germline-derived CDR1 and CDR2 are DFQATT and SNEGSKA (reference sequence). The CDR3 loop is CSALIPGGTEAFF. CDR3 sequence (DNA): TGCAGTGCCCTAATCCCCGGGGGGACTGAAGCTTTCTTT.

This clonotype has only a few counts. The CDR3, as DNA: TGCAGTGCTAGAGGGAAGTTTCAGTACTTC. Its protein is CSARGKFQYF. This sequence joins TRBV20-1 and TRBJ2-4; D unclear. The CDR3 consists of 10 residues. Trimming stripped 1 base from V and 11 bases from J, with 6 bases between. Germline V gene lookup returns CDR1 DFQATT and CDR2 SNEGSKA (reference sequence).

This clonotype was counted between two and nine times. V gene TRBV29-1 combines with J gene TRBJ1-1, with D unresolved. The CDR3 spans 11 residues. V was pared by 5 bases and J by 1 base, with 5 bases between. The germline V gene encodes CDR1 SQVTM and CDR2 ANQGSEA. CDR3 in amino acids: CSVQRNTEAFF. DNA for the CDR3: TGCAGCGTTCAAAGGAACACTGAAGCTTTCTTT.

The chain has TRBV9 and TRBJ2-5; possibly TRBD1 or TRBD2 for D (5 bases each). The germline gives CDR1 SGDLS, CDR2 YYNGEE. This CDR3 contains 15 residues. V lost 0 bases and J 4 bases, leaving 13 bases between the germline ends. The CDR3 loop is CASSVGGTGGETQYF. DNA of the CDR3: TGTGCCAGCAGCGTAGGTGGTACTGGGGGAGAGACCCAGTACTTC.

V is TRBV7-9 and J is TRBJ2-1; 13 bases align to TRBD2. The V segment lost 4 bases and the J segment 9 bases; nucleotides outside the gene matches: 6. Germline values: CDR1 SEHNR, CDR2 FQNEAQ (reference sequence). This CDR3 contains 15 residues. The CDR3 nucleotides are TGTGCCAGCAGCTCAGGACTAGCGGGAGCATTTGAGCAGTTCTTC. Protein sequence: CASSSGLAGAFEQFF.

This sequence joins TRBV6-2 or TRBV6-3 and TRBJ2-1; 10 bases match TRBD2. CDR3 length: 16 residues. Trimming cost V 4 bases and J 9 bases; bases outside gene matches: 12. Germline V lookup: CDR1 MNHEY, CDR2 SVGEGT. CDR3: CASSLGPSGSQGEQFF. The CDR3 coding sequence is TGTGCCAGCAGTTTAGGCCCTAGCGGGAGTCAGGGTGAGCAGTTCTTC.